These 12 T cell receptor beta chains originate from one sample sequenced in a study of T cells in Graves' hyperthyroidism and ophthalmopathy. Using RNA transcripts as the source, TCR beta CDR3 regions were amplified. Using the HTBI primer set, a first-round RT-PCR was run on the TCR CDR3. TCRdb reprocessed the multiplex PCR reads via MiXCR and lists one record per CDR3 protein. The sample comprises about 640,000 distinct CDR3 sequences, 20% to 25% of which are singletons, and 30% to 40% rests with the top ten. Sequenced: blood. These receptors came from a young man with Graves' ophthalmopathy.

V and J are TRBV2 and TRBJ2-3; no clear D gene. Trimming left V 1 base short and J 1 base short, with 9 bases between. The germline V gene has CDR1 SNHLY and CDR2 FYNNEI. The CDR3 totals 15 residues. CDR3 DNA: TGTGCCAGCAGTGAAGAGGGCAGCCGCACAGATACGCAGTATTTT. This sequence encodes CASSEEGSRTDTQYF.

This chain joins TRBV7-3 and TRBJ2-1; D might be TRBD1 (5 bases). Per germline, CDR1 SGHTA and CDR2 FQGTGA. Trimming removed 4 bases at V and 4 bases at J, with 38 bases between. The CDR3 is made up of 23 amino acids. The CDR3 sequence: CASSSRFTPGPLEPRENYNEQFF. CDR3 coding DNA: TGTGCCAGCAGCTCCCGATTCACTCCAGGGCCACTCGAACCAAGGGAAAATTACAATGAGCAGTTCTTC.

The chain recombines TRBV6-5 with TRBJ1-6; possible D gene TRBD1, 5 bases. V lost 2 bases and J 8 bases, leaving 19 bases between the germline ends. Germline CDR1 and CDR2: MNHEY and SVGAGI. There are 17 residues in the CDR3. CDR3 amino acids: CASSYAQIGGWDSPLHF. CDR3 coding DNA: TGTGCCAGCAGTTACGCCCAGATTGGGGGGTGGGATTCACCCCTCCACTTT.

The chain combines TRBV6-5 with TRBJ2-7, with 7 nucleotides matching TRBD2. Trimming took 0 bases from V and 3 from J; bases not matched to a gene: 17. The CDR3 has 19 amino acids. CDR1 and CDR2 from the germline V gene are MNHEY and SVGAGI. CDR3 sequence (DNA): TGTGCCAGCAGTTACTCGAGGCGGGAGATGTTCAGGCTTGACTACGAGCAGTACTTC. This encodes CASSYSRREMFRLDYEQYF.

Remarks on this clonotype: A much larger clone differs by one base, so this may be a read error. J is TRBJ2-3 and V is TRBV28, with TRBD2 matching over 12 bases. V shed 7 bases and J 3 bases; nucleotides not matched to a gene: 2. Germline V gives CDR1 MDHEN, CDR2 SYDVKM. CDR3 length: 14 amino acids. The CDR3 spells CASTSGRVTDTQYF. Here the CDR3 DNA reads TGTGCCAGCACTAGCGGGAGGGTGACAGATACGCAGTATTTT.

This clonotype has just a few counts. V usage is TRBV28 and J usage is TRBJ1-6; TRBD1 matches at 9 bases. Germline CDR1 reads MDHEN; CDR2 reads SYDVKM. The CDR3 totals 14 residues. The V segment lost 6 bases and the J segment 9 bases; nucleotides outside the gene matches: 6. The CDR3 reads CASRSGQGSSPLHF. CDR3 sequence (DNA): TGTGCCAGCAGATCGGGACAGGGAAGTTCACCCCTCCACTTT.

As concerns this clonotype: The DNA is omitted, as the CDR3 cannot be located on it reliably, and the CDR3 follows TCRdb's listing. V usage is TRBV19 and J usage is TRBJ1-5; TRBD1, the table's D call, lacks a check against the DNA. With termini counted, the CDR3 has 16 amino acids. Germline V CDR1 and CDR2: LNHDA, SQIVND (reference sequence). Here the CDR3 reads CASSISGPDSNQPQHF.

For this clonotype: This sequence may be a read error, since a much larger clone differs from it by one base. CDR3 nucleotide sequence: TGTGCCAGCCGACAGGGAATGAACGCTGAAGCTTTCTTT. Its translation is CASRQGMNAEAFF. V and J are TRBV2 and TRBJ1-1, with 7 nucleotides matching TRBD1. In germline, CDR1 is SNHLY, CDR2 FYNNEI. The CDR3 has 13 residues. The whole variable domain, filled in from reference TRBV2 and TRBJ1-1, reads EPEVTQTPSHQVTQMGQEVILRCVPISNHLYFYWYRQILGQKVEFLVSFYNNEISEKSEIFDDQFSVERPDGSNFTLKIRSTKLEDSAMYFCASRQGMNAEAFFGQGTRLTVV.

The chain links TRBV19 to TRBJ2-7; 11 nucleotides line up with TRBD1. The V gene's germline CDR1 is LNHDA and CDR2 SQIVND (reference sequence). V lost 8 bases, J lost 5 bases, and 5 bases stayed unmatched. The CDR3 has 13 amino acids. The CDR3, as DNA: TGTGCCAGTTCCGGGACAGGGGGAAACGAGCAGTACTTC. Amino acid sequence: CASSGTGGNEQYF.

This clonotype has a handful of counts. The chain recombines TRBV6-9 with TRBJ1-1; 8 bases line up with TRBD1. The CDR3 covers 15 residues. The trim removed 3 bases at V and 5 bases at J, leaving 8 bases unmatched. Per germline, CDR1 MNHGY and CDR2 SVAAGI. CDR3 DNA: TGTGCCAGCAGTTACCCTACAGGGGGACTAACTGAAGCTTTCTTT. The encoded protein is CASSYPTGGLTEAFF.

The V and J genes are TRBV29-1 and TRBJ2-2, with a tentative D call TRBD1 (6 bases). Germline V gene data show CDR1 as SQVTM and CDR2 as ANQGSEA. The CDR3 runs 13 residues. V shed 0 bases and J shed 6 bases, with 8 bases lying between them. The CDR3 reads CSVEEGGPGELFF. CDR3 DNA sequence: TGCAGCGTTGAAGAAGGGGGACCCGGGGAGCTGTTTTTT.

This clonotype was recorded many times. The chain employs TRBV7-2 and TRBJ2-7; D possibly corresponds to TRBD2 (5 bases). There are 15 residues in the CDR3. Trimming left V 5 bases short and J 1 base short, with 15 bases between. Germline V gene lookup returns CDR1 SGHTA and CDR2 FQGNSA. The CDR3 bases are TGTGCCAGCAGCCCGTCGAGCGGTCCATCCTACGAGCAGTACTTC. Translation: CASSPSSGPSYEQYF. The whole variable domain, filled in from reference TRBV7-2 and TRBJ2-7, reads GAGVSQSPSNKVTEKGKDVELRCDPISGHTALYWYRQSLGQGLEFLIYFQGNSAPDKSGLPSDRFSAERTGGSVSTLTIQRTQQEDSAVYLCASSPSSGPSYEQYFGPGTRLTVT.